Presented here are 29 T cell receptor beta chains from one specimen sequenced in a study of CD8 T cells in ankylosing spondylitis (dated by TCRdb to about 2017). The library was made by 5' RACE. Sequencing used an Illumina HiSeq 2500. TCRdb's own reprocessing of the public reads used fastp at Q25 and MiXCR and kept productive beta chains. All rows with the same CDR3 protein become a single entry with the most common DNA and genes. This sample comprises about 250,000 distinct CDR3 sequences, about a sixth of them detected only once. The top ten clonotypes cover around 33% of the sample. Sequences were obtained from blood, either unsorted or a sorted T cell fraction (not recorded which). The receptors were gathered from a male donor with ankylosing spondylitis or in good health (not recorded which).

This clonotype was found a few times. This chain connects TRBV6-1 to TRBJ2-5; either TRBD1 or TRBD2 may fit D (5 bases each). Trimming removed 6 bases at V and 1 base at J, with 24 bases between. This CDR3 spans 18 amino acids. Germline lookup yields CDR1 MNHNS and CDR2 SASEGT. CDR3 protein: CASSPTFRASGFQETQYF. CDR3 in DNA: TGTGCCAGCAGCCCTACCTTCAGGGCGAGCGGATTCCAAGAGACCCAGTACTTC.

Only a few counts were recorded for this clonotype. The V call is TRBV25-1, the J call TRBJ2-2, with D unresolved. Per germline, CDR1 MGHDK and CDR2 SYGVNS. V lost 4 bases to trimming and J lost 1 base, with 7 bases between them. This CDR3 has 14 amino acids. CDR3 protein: CASSGQQNTGELFF. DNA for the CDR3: TGTGCCAGCAGTGGACAACAGAACACCGGGGAGCTGTTTTTT.

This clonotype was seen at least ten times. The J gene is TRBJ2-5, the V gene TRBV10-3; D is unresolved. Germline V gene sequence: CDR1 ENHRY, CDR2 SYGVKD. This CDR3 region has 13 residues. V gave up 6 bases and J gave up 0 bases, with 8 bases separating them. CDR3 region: CAISSGHQETQYF. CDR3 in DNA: TGTGCCATCAGCTCCGGCCACCAAGAGACCCAGTACTTC.

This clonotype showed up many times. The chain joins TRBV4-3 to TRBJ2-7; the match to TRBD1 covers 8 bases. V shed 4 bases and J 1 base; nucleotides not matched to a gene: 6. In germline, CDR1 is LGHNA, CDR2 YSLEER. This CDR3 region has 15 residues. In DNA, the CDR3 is TGCGCCAGCAGCCCGGGACAGGCGCATTCCTACGAGCAGTACTTC. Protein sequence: CASSPGQAHSYEQYF.

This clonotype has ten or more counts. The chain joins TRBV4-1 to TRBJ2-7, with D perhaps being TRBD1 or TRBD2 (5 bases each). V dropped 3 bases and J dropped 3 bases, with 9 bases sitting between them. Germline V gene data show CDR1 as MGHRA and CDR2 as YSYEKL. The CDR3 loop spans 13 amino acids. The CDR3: CASSQGTNYEQYF. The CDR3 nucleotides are TGCGCCAGCAGCCAGGGGACGAACTACGAGCAGTACTTC.

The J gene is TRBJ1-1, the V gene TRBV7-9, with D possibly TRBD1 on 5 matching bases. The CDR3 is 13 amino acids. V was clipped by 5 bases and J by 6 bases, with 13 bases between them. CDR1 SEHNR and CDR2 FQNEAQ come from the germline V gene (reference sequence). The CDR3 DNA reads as TGTGCCAGCAGCCCAGTAGGGGTCTCTGAAGCTTTCTTT. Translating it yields CASSPVGVSEAFF.

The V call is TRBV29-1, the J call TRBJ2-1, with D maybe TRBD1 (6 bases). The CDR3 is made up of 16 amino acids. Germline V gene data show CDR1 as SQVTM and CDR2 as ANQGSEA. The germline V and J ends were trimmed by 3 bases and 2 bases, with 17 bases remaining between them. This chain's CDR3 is CSVDANQGQTYNEQFF. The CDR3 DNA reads TGCAGCGTTGACGCTAATCAGGGGCAAACCTACAATGAGCAGTTCTTC.

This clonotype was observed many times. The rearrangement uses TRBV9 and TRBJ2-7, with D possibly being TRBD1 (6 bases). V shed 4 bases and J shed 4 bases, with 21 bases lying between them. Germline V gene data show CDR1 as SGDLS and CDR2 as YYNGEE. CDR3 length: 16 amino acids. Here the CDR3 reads CASSPTSGTSLYEQYF. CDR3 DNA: TGTGCCAGCAGCCCCACCTCCGGGACATCCCTTTACGAGCAGTACTTC.

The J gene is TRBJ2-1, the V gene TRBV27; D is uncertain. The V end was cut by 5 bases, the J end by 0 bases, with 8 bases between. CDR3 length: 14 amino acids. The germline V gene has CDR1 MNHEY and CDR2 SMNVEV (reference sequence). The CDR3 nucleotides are TGTGCCAGCAGTCCCCTGAGCTCCTACAATGAGCAGTTCTTC. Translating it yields CASSPLSSYNEQFF.

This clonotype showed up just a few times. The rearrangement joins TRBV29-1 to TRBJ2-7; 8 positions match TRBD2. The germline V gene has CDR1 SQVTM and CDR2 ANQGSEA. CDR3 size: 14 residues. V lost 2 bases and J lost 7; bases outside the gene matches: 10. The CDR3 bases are TGCAGCGTTGAAATCGGGGGGGTCAAGCGGGAGCAGTACTTC. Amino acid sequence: CSVEIGGVKREQYF.

CDR3 loop: CASSQVGTANGYTF. The CDR3 nucleotides are TGCGCCAGCAGCCAAGTCGGGACGGCGAATGGCTACACCTTC. This chain uses TRBV4-1 with TRBJ1-2; D is possibly TRBD1 (5 bases). This CDR3 contains 14 residues. V lost 1 base and J 6 bases, leaving 12 bases between the germline ends. Germline assignment: CDR1 MGHRA and CDR2 YSYEKL.

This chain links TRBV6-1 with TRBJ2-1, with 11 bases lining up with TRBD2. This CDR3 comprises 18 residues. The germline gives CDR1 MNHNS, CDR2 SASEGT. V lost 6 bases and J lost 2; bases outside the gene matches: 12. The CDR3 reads CASSKTSGTLFPYNEQFF. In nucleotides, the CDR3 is TGTGCCAGCAGCAAGACTAGCGGGACTCTATTTCCCTACAATGAGCAGTTCTTC.

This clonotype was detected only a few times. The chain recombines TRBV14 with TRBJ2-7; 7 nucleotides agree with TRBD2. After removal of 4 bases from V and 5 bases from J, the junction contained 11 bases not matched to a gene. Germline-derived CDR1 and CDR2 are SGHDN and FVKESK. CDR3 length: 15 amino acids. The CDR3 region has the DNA TGTGCCAGCAGCCCCTTAGGCGCGGGAGTCAACGAGCAGTACTTC. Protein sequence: CASSPLGAGVNEQYF. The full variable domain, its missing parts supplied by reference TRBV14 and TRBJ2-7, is EAGVTQFPSHSVIEKGQTVTLRCDPISGHDNLYWYRRVMGKEIKFLLHFVKESKQDESGMPNNRFLAERTGGTYSTLKVQPAELEDSGVYFCASSPLGAGVNEQYFGPGTRLTVT.

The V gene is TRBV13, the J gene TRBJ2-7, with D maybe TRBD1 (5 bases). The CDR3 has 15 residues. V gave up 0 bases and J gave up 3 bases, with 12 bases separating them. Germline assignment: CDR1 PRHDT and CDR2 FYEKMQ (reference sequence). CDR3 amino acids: CASSLGDSAFYEQYF. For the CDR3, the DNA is TGTGCCAGCAGCTTAGGCGACAGCGCCTTCTACGAGCAGTACTTC.

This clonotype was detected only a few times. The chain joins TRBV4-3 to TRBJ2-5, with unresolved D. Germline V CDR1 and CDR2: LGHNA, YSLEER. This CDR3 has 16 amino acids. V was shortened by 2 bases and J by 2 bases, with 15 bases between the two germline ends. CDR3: CASSQMITGPQETQYF. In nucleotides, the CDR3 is TGCGCCAGCAGCCAAATGATAACCGGGCCTCAAGAGACCCAGTACTTC.

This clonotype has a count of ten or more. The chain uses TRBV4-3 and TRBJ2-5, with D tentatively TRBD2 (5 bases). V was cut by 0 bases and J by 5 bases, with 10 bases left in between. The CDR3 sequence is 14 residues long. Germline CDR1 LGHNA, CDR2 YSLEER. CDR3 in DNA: TGCGCCAGCAGCCAAGAGGGGTGGAGGGAGACCCAGTACTTC. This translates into CASSQEGWRETQYF.

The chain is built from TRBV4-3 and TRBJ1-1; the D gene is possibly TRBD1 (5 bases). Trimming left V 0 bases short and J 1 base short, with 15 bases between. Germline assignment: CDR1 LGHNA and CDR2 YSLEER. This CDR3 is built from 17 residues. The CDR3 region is CASSQESGGSSNTEAFF. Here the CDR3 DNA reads TGCGCCAGCAGCCAAGAATCGGGGGGGAGCTCGAACACTGAAGCTTTCTTT.

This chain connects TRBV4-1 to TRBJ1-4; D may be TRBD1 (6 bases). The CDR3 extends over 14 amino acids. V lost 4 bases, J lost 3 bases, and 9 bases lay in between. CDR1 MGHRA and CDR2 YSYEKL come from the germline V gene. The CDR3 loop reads CASSPRGANEKLFF. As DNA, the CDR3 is TGCGCCAGCAGCCCCAGGGGCGCTAATGAAAAACTGTTTTTT.

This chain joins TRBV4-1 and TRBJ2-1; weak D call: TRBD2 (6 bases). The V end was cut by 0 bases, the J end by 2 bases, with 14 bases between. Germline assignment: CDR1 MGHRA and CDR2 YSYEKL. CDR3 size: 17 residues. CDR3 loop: CASSQDARPGAYNEQFF. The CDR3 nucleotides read TGCGCCAGCAGCCAAGATGCCCGTCCGGGGGCCTACAATGAGCAGTTCTTC.

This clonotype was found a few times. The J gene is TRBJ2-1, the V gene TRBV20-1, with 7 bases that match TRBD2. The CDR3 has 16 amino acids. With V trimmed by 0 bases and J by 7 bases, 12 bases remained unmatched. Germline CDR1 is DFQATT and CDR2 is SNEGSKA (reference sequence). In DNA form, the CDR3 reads TGCAGTGCTAGAGAGGGTGCGGGAGAGTTTGGGAATGAGCAGTTCTTC. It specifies CSAREGAGEFGNEQFF.

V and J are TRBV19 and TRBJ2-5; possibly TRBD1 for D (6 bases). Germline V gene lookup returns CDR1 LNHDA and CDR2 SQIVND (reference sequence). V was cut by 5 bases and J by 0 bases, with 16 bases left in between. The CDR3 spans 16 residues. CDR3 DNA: TGTGCCAGTAGTTTATCGACAACAGGGCACCAAGAGACCCAGTACTTC. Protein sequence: CASSLSTTGHQETQYF. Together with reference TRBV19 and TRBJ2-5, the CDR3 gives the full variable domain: DGGITQSPKYLFRKEGQNVTLSCEQNLNHDAMYWYRQDPGQGLRLIYYSQIVNDFQKGDIAEGYSVSREKKESFPLTVTSAQKNPTAFYLCASSLSTTGHQETQYFGPGTRLLVL.

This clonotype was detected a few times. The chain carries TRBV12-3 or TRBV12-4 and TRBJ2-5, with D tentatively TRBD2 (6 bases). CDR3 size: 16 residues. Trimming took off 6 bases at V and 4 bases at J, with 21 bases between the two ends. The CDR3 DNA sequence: TGTGCCAGCAGCCGATCCCTAGCGAGCGGTCCAGAGACCCAGTACTTC. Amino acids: CASSRSLASGPETQYF.

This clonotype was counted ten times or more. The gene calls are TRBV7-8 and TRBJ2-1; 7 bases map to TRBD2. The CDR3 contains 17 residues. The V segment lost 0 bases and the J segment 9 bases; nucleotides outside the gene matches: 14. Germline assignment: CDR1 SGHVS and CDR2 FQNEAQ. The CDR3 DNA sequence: TGTGCCAGCAGCTTAGCGGGAGGGCCTTTCGGTGTCCTTGAGCAGTTCTTC. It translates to CASSLAGGPFGVLEQFF.

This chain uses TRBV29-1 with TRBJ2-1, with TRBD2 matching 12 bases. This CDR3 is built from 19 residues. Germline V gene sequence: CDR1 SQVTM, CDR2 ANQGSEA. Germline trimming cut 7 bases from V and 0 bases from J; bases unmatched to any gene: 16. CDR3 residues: CSGFPGLAGEGSSYNEQFF. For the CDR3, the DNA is TGCAGCGGCTTCCCGGGACTAGCGGGTGAGGGGAGCTCCTACAATGAGCAGTTCTTC.

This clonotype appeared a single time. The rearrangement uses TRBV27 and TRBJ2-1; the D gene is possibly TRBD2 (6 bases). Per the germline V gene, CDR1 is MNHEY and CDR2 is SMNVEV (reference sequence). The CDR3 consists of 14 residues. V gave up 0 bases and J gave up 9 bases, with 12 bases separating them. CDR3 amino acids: CASSLSARGSEQFF. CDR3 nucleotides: TGTGCCAGCAGTTTATCGGCCCGGGGGTCTGAGCAGTTCTTC.

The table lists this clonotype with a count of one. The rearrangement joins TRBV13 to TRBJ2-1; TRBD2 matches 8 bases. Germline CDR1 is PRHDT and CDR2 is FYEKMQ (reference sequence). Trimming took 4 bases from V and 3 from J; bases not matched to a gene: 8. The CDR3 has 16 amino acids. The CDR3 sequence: CASSSPTSADYNEQFF. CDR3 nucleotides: TGTGCCAGCAGCTCCCCGACTAGCGCCGACTACAATGAGCAGTTCTTC.

The CDR3 DNA reads TGTGCCAGCAGCTTAACAGGGTCGGGTGAGCAGTTCTTC. This encodes CASSLTGSGEQFF. This chain uses TRBV7-3 with TRBJ2-1; D not certain. This CDR3 spans 13 amino acids. CDR1 is SGHTA and CDR2 is FQGTGA in the germline V gene. Trimming pared 0 bases from V and 9 bases from J, leaving 9 bases between. Complete variable domain (other parts from reference TRBV7-3 and TRBJ2-1): GAGVSQTPSNKVTEKGKYVELRCDPISGHTALYWYRQSLGQGPEFLIYFQGTGAADDSGLPNDRFFAVRPEGSVSTLKIQRTERGDSAVYLCASSLTGSGEQFFGPGTRLTVL.

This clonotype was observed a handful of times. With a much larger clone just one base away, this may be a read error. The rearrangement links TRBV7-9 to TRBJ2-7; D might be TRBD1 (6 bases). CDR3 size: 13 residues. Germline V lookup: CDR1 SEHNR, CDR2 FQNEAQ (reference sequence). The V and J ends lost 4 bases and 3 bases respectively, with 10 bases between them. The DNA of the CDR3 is TGTGCCAGCAGCTCAGAAGGGGGCTACGAGCAGTACTTC. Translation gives CASSSEGGYEQYF. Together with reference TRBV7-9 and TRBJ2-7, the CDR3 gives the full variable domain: DTGVSQNPRHKITKRGQNVTFRCDPISEHNRLYWYRQTLGQGPEFLTYFQNEAQLEKSRLLSDRFSAERPKGSFSTLEIQRTEQGDSAMYLCASSSEGGYEQYFGPGTRLTVT.

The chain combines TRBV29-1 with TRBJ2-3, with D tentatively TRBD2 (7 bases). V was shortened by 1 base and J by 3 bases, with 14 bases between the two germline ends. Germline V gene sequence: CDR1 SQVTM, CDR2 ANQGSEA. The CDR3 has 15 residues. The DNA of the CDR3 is TGCAGCGTTGAAGGTACCAGGGGAGGGACAGATACGCAGTATTTT. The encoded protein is CSVEGTRGGTDTQYF.